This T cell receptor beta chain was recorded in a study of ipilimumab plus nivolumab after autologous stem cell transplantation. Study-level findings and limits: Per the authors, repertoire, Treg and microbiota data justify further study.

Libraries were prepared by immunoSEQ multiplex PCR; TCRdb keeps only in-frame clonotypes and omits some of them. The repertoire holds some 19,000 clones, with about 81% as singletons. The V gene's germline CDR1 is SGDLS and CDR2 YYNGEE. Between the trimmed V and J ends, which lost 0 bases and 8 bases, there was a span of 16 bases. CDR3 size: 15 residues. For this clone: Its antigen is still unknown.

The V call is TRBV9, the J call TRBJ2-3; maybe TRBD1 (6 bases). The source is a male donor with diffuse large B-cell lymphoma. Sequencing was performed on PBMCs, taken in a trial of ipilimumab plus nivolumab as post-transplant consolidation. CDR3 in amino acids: CASSVARGAGSTQYF. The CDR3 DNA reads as TGTGCCAGCAGCGTAGCCAGGGGCGCTGGTTCTACGCAGTATTTT.